The rows below give T cell receptor beta chains drawn from one sample of a study of shared clonotypes between healthy human individuals. Sequencing used immunoSEQ multiplex PCR; TCRdb keeps in-frame clones, though not all of them. The data show about 990,000 clones, about 80% seen once. Sequencing used memory CD4+ T cells from PBMCs. The receptors derive from a man between 18 and 29 years old in good health. Some clones in this sample may be carry-over from other donors' samples. CDR3s include the opening cysteine and the closing phenylalanine or tryptophan. D genes are given only for firm matches. The size of a clone is reported for some rows only, either as once, few or many, or as a class for expanded clones.

DNA,CDR3,V,length,J,D,size
TGCGCCAGCAGCCAAGAAAGAGTTCAGCCCCAGCATTTT,CASSQERVQPQHF,TRBV4-1,13,TRBJ1-5,NA,few
TGCGCCAGCAGCCTCGGGACTAGCACTGAAGCTTTCTTT,CASSLGTSTEAFF,TRBV5-1,13,TRBJ1-1,NA,NA
TGTGCCACTAGGATGGGGACGGCGAACACCGGGGAGCTGTTTTTT,CATRMGTANTGELFF,TRBV15,15,TRBJ2-2,NA,NA
TGTGCCAGCAGTGAAACTAGCCGCTCCTACGAGCAGTACTTC,CASSETSRSYEQYF,TRBV2,14,TRBJ2-7,NA,NA
TGTGCCAGCAGCCGAAGCGGGACCACCTACGAGCAGTACTTC,CASSRSGTTYEQYF,TRBV5-4,14,TRBJ2-7,TRBD2,NA
TGTGCCACAAGAGGTAGCTGGGGCACAGATACGCAGTATTTT,CATRGSWGTDTQYF,TRBV2,14,TRBJ2-3,NA,few
TGTGCCAGCAGCCAAAGCGGGAGGTTCAACAATGAGCAGTTCTTC,CASSQSGRFNNEQFF,TRBV7-6,15,TRBJ2-1,TRBD2,NA
TGTGCCAGCAGCCCTTCGGGACAGGTATATGAGCAGTTCTTC,CASSPSGQVYEQFF,TRBV9,14,TRBJ2-1,TRBD1,NA
TGTGCCAGCAGTTTACAGGGGGCTTGGACTGAAGCTTTCTTT,CASSLQGAWTEAFF,TRBV6-1,14,TRBJ1-1,TRBD1,NA
TGCGCCAGCGGGCCTGAGGGCATCTCTGGAAACACCATATATTTT,CASGPEGISGNTIYF,TRBV5-1,15,TRBJ1-3,NA,NA
TGTGCCACCAGCAGAGATCCCTCTAATGAAAAACTGTTTTTT,CATSRDPSNEKLFF,TRBV15,14,TRBJ1-4,NA,NA
TGCGCCAGCAGGCAGGACTCCATGGGTGGGACCCAGTACTTC,CASRQDSMGGTQYF,TRBV5-1,14,TRBJ2-5,NA,NA
TGTGCCAGCAGCTTGGATGCAGGGGAGGGACAAGATACGCAGTATTTT,CASSLDAGEGQDTQYF,TRBV5-4,16,TRBJ2-3,NA,once
TGTGCCAGCAGTTTTGAGGCAGACAACATGAACACTGAAGCTTTCTTT,CASSFEADNMNTEAFF,TRBV21-1,16,TRBJ1-1,NA,few
TGTGCCAGTAGTATAGATCGTTCGGCAGGGTATAGCAATCAGCCCCAGCATTTT,CASSIDRSAGYSNQPQHF,TRBV19,18,TRBJ1-5,NA,NA
TGTGCCAGTAGTATTGACAGGGAAGGTGAAGCTTTCTTT,CASSIDREGEAFF,TRBV19,13,TRBJ1-1,TRBD1,NA
TGCGCCAGCAGCTTTGGCAGTAAGAATACTGAAGCTTTCTTT,CASSFGSKNTEAFF,TRBV5-1,14,TRBJ1-1,NA,few
TGTGCCAGCAGTCCCAGCCCGGGACAGGGCCCCCACGAGCAGTACTTC,CASSPSPGQGPHEQYF,TRBV28,16,TRBJ2-7,TRBD1,NA
TGTGCCAGCTCAGGACAGGTTTCCTCCTACGAGCAGTACTTC,CASSGQVSSYEQYF,TRBV2,14,TRBJ2-7,TRBD1,NA
TGTGCCAGCAGTGAATATATGCGCCCCGGGCTGTTTTTT,CASSEYMRPGLFF,TRBV25-1,13,TRBJ2-2,NA,NA
TGTGCCAGCAGTTCGACAGGGGGGATTTACTATGGCTACACCTTC,CASSSTGGIYYGYTF,TRBV5-6,15,TRBJ1-2,TRBD1,NA
TGTGCCAGCAGCGATCCGCCGAACACCGGGGAGCTGTTTTTT,CASSDPPNTGELFF,TRBV7-9,14,TRBJ2-2,NA,NA
TGTGCCTGGAGGGGAGGGGGAGAGACCCAGTACTTC,CAWRGGGETQYF,TRBV30,12,TRBJ2-5,NA,NA
TGTGCCAGCAGTGAAATGTCGGGCGAGGAAAAACTGTTTTTT,CASSEMSGEEKLFF,TRBV6-1,14,TRBJ1-4,NA,NA
TGCGCCAGCAGAAGCCCCGGGACAGGGGGTTACGAGCAGTACTTC,CASRSPGTGGYEQYF,TRBV4-1,15,TRBJ2-7,TRBD1,NA
TGTGCCAGCAGCTTGGTAGGAAATACTGGAAACACCATATATTTT,CASSLVGNTGNTIYF,TRBV5-4,15,TRBJ1-3,NA,NA
TGCGCCAGCAGCTTGGGGGGGCCCCCGGGGACAGATACGCAGTATTTT,CASSLGGPPGTDTQYF,TRBV5-1,16,TRBJ2-3,NA,NA
TGTGCCAGCAGTTCCCCTACTGGGGCCAACGTCCTGACTTTC,CASSSPTGANVLTF,TRBV28,14,TRBJ2-6,NA,NA
TGTGCCAGCAGGATGGGGAACACCGGGGAGCTGTTTTTT,CASRMGNTGELFF,TRBV6-4,13,TRBJ2-2,NA,NA
TGTGCCAGCAGCTTAACAGGGAGAAGGGACTATGGCTACACCTTC,CASSLTGRRDYGYTF,TRBV5-6,15,TRBJ1-2,NA,NA
TGCAGCGTCCACCCTCAGCTCGTAGAGACCCAGTACTTC,CSVHPQLVETQYF,TRBV29-1,13,TRBJ2-5,NA,NA
TGTGCCAGCAGACGACTAGCGGATTACGAGCAGTACTTC,CASRRLADYEQYF,TRBV5-6,13,TRBJ2-7,TRBD2,NA
TGCGCCAGCAGCACGGGACAGGGTTTTTCTTCTGGAAACACCATATATTTT,CASSTGQGFSSGNTIYF,TRBV5-1,17,TRBJ1-3,TRBD1,NA